The 32 T cell receptor beta chains given below trace back to one sample, sequenced in a study of monozygotic twins with inflammatory bowel disease. No DNA is given; TCRdb re-called the 5' RACE reads and lists each CDR3 protein once. This sample contains roughly 150,000 distinct CDR3 sequences. Sequencing was carried out using blood. The origin of the receptors is a human donor with ulcerative colitis or Crohn's disease, or a healthy co-twin of an affected twin (not recorded which).

The V and J genes are TRBV3-1 and TRBJ2-7. The CDR3 runs to 15 residues. Germline CDR1 LGHDT, CDR2 YNNKEL (reference sequence). The chain's CDR3 is CASSQDLAVSYEQYF.

The rearrangement links TRBV28 to TRBJ2-1; TCRdb calls TRBD2, which cannot be checked without DNA. The CDR3 totals 20 residues. Germline CDR1 is MDHEN and CDR2 is SYDVKM. The CDR3: CASRGPGLAGPNQIYNEQFF.

This clonotype counts as medium-sized by frequency. This chain's CDR3 is CASSFQETQYF. The J gene is TRBJ2-5, the V gene TRBV12-3 or TRBV12-4. This CDR3 has 11 residues.

V is TRBV7-2 and J is TRBJ2-5; TCRdb calls TRBD2, which cannot be checked without DNA. The germline V gene has CDR1 SGHTA and CDR2 FQGNSA. This CDR3 is 15 amino acids long. The CDR3 sequence is CASSPNRGLMETQYF.

The chain carries TRBV27 and TRBJ2-3; as DNA is missing, the TRBD2 call by TCRdb cannot be tested. Germline V gives CDR1 MNHEY, CDR2 SMNVEV (reference sequence). The CDR3 spans 15 residues. CDR3 sequence: CASSLGQGLTDTQYF.

This chain links TRBV7-2 with TRBJ2-5; TCRdb reports TRBD1, a call that lacks DNA to check it against. Germline lookup yields CDR1 SGHTA and CDR2 FQGNSA. CDR3 length equals 15 residues. CDR3 residues: CASSRPPGTGETQYF. Complete variable domain (other parts from reference TRBV7-2 and TRBJ2-5): GAGVSQSPSNKVTEKGKDVELRCDPISGHTALYWYRQSLGQGLEFLIYFQGNSAPDKSGLPSDRFSAERTGGSVSTLTIQRTQQEDSAVYLCASSRPPGTGETQYFGPGTRLLVL.

The CDR3 sequence: CASSFYAGGRGETQYF. This chain connects TRBV12-3 or TRBV12-4 to TRBJ2-5; the D call from TCRdb, TRBD1, cannot be confirmed without DNA. The CDR3 runs 16 residues.

V usage is TRBV5-1 and J usage is TRBJ2-3; checking the TCRdb D call of TRBD1 is not possible without DNA. The CDR3 has 15 residues. Germline V gene sequence: CDR1 SGHRS, CDR2 YFSETQ. CDR3 sequence reads: CASTLQGATTDTQYF.

This chain links TRBV28 with TRBJ1-2; TCRdb selects TRBD1, and the lack of DNA leaves this call unchecked. This CDR3 has 13 amino acids. The germline gives CDR1 MDHEN, CDR2 SYDVKM. The CDR3 sequence: CASRRGGTDGYTF.

This sequence joins TRBV7-2 and TRBJ1-2. Looked up from germline, CDR1 is SGHTA and CDR2 is FQGNSA. CDR3 length: 14 amino acids. The CDR3 spells CASSLVGRYYGYTF.

The V and J genes are TRBV7-2 and TRBJ1-1; the TCRdb call, TRBD1, lacks DNA for checking. CDR1 and CDR2 from the germline V gene are SGHTA and FQGNSA. This CDR3 has 13 amino acids. CDR3 sequence: CASSPRGAVGAFF.

The rearrangement links TRBV15 to TRBJ2-7; TCRdb proposes TRBD2, but this gene call is untestable without DNA. Germline loops: CDR1 LNHNV, CDR2 YYDKDF (reference sequence). The CDR3 contains 16 residues. This CDR3 reads CATSSGLAGFRYEQYF.

V gene TRBV5-1 combines with J gene TRBJ2-1; TCRdb's assignment of TRBD2 cannot be checked, as there is no DNA. The germline V gene has CDR1 SGHRS and CDR2 YFSETQ. This CDR3 has 17 amino acids. CDR3: CASSSRLAGHRVDEQFF.

The chain combines TRBV14 with TRBJ2-1; TCRdb's D call, TRBD2, is unchecked because there is no DNA. Germline lookup yields CDR1 SGHDN and CDR2 FVKESK. The CDR3 is 17 residues long. CDR3 in amino acids: CASSRRLLAGVPNEQFF.

The V call is TRBV11-2, the J call TRBJ2-3; TCRdb calls TRBD1, which cannot be checked without DNA. The CDR3 covers 17 residues. Looked up from germline, CDR1 is SGHAT and CDR2 is FQNNGV. Here the CDR3 reads CASSTCTGTRCWDTQYF.

The V and J genes are TRBV5-1 and TRBJ2-7. Germline lookup yields CDR1 SGHRS and CDR2 YFSETQ. There are 14 residues in the CDR3. The CDR3 here is CASSLLTDSYEQYF.

The J gene is TRBJ1-2, the V gene TRBV29-1; TCRdb lists TRBD1, though no DNA is available to test this call. This CDR3 region has 15 residues. Germline V lookup: CDR1 SQVTM, CDR2 ANQGSEA. CDR3 amino acids: CSALGGTGTNYGYTF.

The chain joins TRBV11-2 to TRBJ2-7; TCRdb's D call of TRBD1 is untestable without DNA. This CDR3 region has 17 residues. Germline values: CDR1 SGHAT, CDR2 FQNNGV. The CDR3 loop reads CASSLVEGTGVSYEQYF.

The rearrangement links TRBV4-1 to TRBJ2-5; no DNA is available, so the TRBD2 call from TCRdb remains unchecked. The germline CDR1 and CDR2 sequences are MGHRA and YSYEKL. The length of the CDR3 is 15 residues. The CDR3 is CASSHPAGPQETQYF.

The chain has TRBV12-3 or TRBV12-4 and TRBJ1-2; TCRdb reports TRBD1, a call that lacks DNA to check it against. The CDR3 has 13 residues. CDR3 in amino acids: CASRGTGGNGYTF.

This chain connects TRBV5-1 to TRBJ2-5. Germline lookup yields CDR1 SGHRS and CDR2 YFSETQ. This CDR3 region has 13 residues. The CDR3 reads CASSLILKETQYF.

This sequence joins TRBV2 and TRBJ1-5; without DNA, the TCRdb call of TRBD1 cannot be checked. Germline CDR1 SNHLY, CDR2 FYNNEI. The CDR3 loop spans 19 amino acids. CDR3 region: CASSEPLDGGSHSNQPQHF.

The J gene is TRBJ1-1, the V gene TRBV18; TCRdb lists TRBD1, though no DNA is available to test this call. Per the germline V gene, CDR1 is KGHSH and CDR2 is LQKENI. This CDR3 has 14 amino acids. The CDR3 loop reads CASSRDSPNTEAFF.

The rearrangement links TRBV19 to TRBJ2-3; TCRdb lists TRBD1, though no DNA is available to test this call. Germline-derived CDR1 and CDR2 are LNHDA and SQIVND (reference sequence). This CDR3 spans 14 amino acids. The CDR3: CASSIYSETGTQYF.

J is TRBJ2-2 and V is TRBV24-1; the TCRdb D gene call, TRBD1, has no DNA to confirm it. CDR3 length: 14 amino acids. From germline, CDR1 is KGHDR and CDR2 SFDVKD. The CDR3 protein is CATRTGEGTGELFF.

CDR3 protein: CASRSQRPGELFF. The chain joins TRBV5-1 to TRBJ2-2. Germline CDR1 is SGHRS and CDR2 is YFSETQ. This CDR3 spans 13 amino acids.

The V gene is TRBV15, the J gene TRBJ2-3; TCRdb names TRBD1, which stays unverified in the absence of DNA. Germline values: CDR1 LNHNV, CDR2 YYDKDF (reference sequence). This CDR3 comprises 14 residues. CDR3 sequence: CATSRGQNTDTQYF.

The chain joins TRBV7-9 to TRBJ2-7; TCRdb indicates TRBD1, and absent DNA this call remains unverified. There are 15 residues in the CDR3. Per germline, CDR1 SEHNR and CDR2 FQNEAQ (reference sequence). The CDR3 sequence: CASSLERSPTHEQYF.

The V and J genes are TRBV27 and TRBJ1-3. CDR3 length: 13 amino acids. Germline V lookup: CDR1 MNHEY, CDR2 SMNVEV (reference sequence). This CDR3 reads CASGYLGEDTIYF.

The J gene is TRBJ2-2, the V gene TRBV6-1; TCRdb's D call of TRBD2 is untestable without DNA. Germline V gene lookup returns CDR1 MNHNS and CDR2 SASEGT. This CDR3 spans 16 amino acids. CDR3 region: CASSHLGALGTGELFF.

This chain joins TRBV11-1 and TRBJ2-1; TCRdb calls TRBD2, which cannot be checked without DNA. From germline, CDR1 is SGHAT and CDR2 FQDESV (reference sequence). The CDR3 spans 18 residues. The CDR3 reads CASSLVSGLGGSYNEQFF.

The CDR3 is CASSRGQGNQPQHF. The J gene is TRBJ1-5, the V gene TRBV4-1; without DNA, the TCRdb call of TRBD1 cannot be checked. Germline assignment: CDR1 MGHRA and CDR2 YSYEKL. This CDR3 comprises 14 residues.